This T cell receptor (beta chain) was captured in a study of control samples from healthy donors and cancer patients. Profiled with immunoSEQ multiplex PCR; TCRdb holds only in-frame clones, not every one. The sample has 190,000 or so clones; approximately 92% are singletons. Germline loops: CDR1 LNHDA, CDR2 SQIVND (reference sequence). This CDR3 has 18 residues. V gave up 5 bases and J gave up 5 bases, with 27 bases separating them. The sample taken for sequencing was blood. The chain recombines TRBV19 with TRBJ1-1; TRBD1 is a possible D gene (5 bases). The sequence came from a man between 18 and 29 years old in good health. The CDR3 here is CASSVPGQGTFSGTEAFF. In DNA, the CDR3 is TGTGCCAGTAGTGTCCCGGGGCAGGGAACTTTCAGCGGGACTGAAGCTTTCTTT.